These T cell receptor beta chains were read from a single sample in a study of early T cells in non-severe SARS-CoV-2 infection. A single record per CDR3 protein comes from TCRdb applying MiXCR to the 5' RACE reads. The data contain tens of thousands of distinct CDR3 sequences, 7% to 8% of them singletons. The sequencing input was whole blood. These receptors all come from an adult who was a healthcare worker with PCR-confirmed SARS-CoV-2 infection or an uninfected control (not recorded which). CDR3s include the opening cysteine and the closing phenylalanine or tryptophan. D genes are given only for firm matches. Size tells how often a clone was seen (once, few, many) or the class of an expanded clone, and some rows leave it out.

TRBJ2-7 | NA | few | TRBV18 | 16 | TGTGCCAGCTCACCTGTGAAGGGGGTATTCTACTACGAGCAGTACTTC | CASSPVKGVFYYEQYF
TRBJ2-7 | NA | NA | TRBV7-7 | 15 | TGTGCTAGCAGCTTAAGTCTGGGGCCCGCCTACGAGCAGTACTTC | CASSLSLGPAYEQYF
TRBJ2-3 | TRBD2 | many | TRBV5-1 | 14 | TGCGCCAGCGGGGGACTAGTTAGCACAGATACGCAGTATTTT | CASGGLVSTDTQYF
TRBJ2-4 | NA | many | TRBV28 | 15 | TGTGCCAGCAGTTTTGGGGAGTGGGCCAAAAACATTCAGTACTTC | CASSFGEWAKNIQYF
TRBJ2-5 | NA | many | TRBV5-6 | 12 | TGTGCCAGCAGCTTAAGCCAAGAGACCCAGTACTTC | CASSLSQETQYF
TRBJ2-3 | NA | few | TRBV5-1 | 15 | TGCGCCAGCAGCTCCCTGGGCAGGGATTCTGTTACGCAGTATTTT | CASSSLGRDSVTQYF
TRBJ2-3 | TRBD2 | NA | TRBV7-2 | 18 | TGTGCCAGCAGCTTATACAGATCGAGCGGGGACGGCACAGATACGCAGTATTTT | CASSLYRSSGDGTDTQYF
TRBJ2-2 | NA | NA | TRBV6-4 | 15 | TGTGCCAGCAGTGACGAGTATCGAGGGTCCGGGGAGCTGTTTTTT | CASSDEYRGSGELFF
TRBJ1-5 | NA | many | TRBV7-8 | 15 | TGTGCCAGCAGCTTATTGTATCCTGCACGCCAGCCCCAGCATTTT | CASSLLYPARQPQHF
TRBJ2-1 | NA | NA | TRBV6-7 | 17 | TGTGCCAGCAGTTACCGTTTTTGGGTCCCAACCTACAATGAGCAGTTCTTC | CASSYRFWVPTYNEQFF
TRBJ2-3 | NA | many | TRBV7-2 | 15 | TGTGCCAGCAGCCAGCGGTCGGGGAGGACAGATACGCAGTATTTT | CASSQRSGRTDTQYF
TRBJ2-1 | NA | many | TRBV29-1 | 11 | TGCAGCGCCCTTTGGTTGGGGGAGCAGTTCTTC | CSALWLGEQFF
TRBJ2-3 | TRBD2 | few | TRBV7-8 | 16 | TGTGCCAGCAGCTTCCTTCTAGCGGGGTTCACAGATACGCAGTATTTT | CASSFLLAGFTDTQYF
TRBJ1-3 | NA | NA | TRBV5-1 | 14 | TGCACCAGCAGCCCCGAGGTCTCTGGAAACACCATATATTTT | CTSSPEVSGNTIYF
TRBJ2-5 | NA | many | TRBV6-2/TRBV6-3 | 11 | TGTGCCAGCAGTTATGGAAAGACCCAGTACTTC | CASSYGKTQYF
TRBJ1-4 | NA | many | TRBV12-3/TRBV12-4 | 13 | TGTGCCAGCAGGAGGTCAGGGAATGAAAAACTGTTTTTT | CASRRSGNEKLFF
TRBJ2-3 | NA | many | TRBV7-9 | 16 | TGTGCCAGCAGCCCGGGGGTTGGTCAGGAGACAGATACGCAGTATTTT | CASSPGVGQETDTQYF
TRBJ1-1 | NA | NA | TRBV7-2 | 16 | TGTGCCAGCAGCTTGGGGGGCACACACATGAACACTGAAGCTTTCTTT | CASSLGGTHMNTEAFF
TRBJ1-6 | NA | many | TRBV20-1 | 12 | TGCAGTGCTGGCGGAGGGGGTTCACCCCTCCACTTT | CSAGGGGSPLHF
TRBJ2-3 | TRBD2 | many | TRBV20-1 | 15 | TGCAGTGCCACAACCGGGGGAGGGGCCACAGATACGCAGTATTTT | CSATTGGGATDTQYF
TRBJ2-7 | TRBD1 | many | TRBV28 | 15 | TGTGCCAGCAGCCCTGGGACAGCTATTTTCTACGAGCAGTACTTC | CASSPGTAIFYEQYF
TRBJ1-1 | NA | few | TRBV28 | 14 | TGTGCCAGCAGTTTTATGGGGGGGAACACTGAAGCTTTCTTT | CASSFMGGNTEAFF
TRBJ2-5 | NA | many | TRBV12-3/TRBV12-4 | 16 | TGTGCCAGCAGTCAGGCTCGGTTAGAAGAAGGTGAGACCCAGTACTTC | CASSQARLEEGETQYF
TRBJ1-6 | NA | few | TRBV28 | 14 | TGTGCCAGCAGTAAGGAGACACAGCCTTCACCCCTCCACTTT | CASSKETQPSPLHF
TRBJ2-3 | TRBD2 | few | TRBV5-1 | 16 | TGCGCCAGCAGCCTAGGGACTAGCGGGCTCACAGATACGCAGTATTTT | CASSLGTSGLTDTQYF
TRBJ1-2 | TRBD1 | NA | TRBV29-1 | 15 | TGCAGCGTTTCGAGGACAGGGGGCGAAAACCATGGCTACACCTTC | CSVSRTGGENHGYTF
TRBJ2-2 | NA | few | TRBV29-1 | 12 | TGCAGCGTTGAAGATAACACCGGGGAGCTGTTTTTT | CSVEDNTGELFF
TRBJ2-3 | NA | NA | TRBV10-3 | 14 | TGTGCCATCAGTGAGACAGGGTTGGGGGATACGCAGTATTTT | CAISETGLGDTQYF
TRBJ2-1 | TRBD2 | NA | TRBV24-1 | 19 | TGTGCCACCAGTGATCCCGGGACTAGCGGGGGGGGTTCCTACAATGAGCAGTTCTTC | CATSDPGTSGGGSYNEQFF
TRBJ1-1 | NA | NA | TRBV7-9 | 13 | TGTGCCAGCAGCTTTACTGAGAACACTGAAGCTTTCTTT | CASSFTENTEAFF
TRBJ2-7 | NA | NA | TRBV12-3/TRBV12-4 | 14 | TGTGCCAGCAGTTTTGCAGGGGGGAACTACGAGCAGTACTTC | CASSFAGGNYEQYF
TRBJ2-7 | NA | few | TRBV29-1 | 15 | TGCAGCGTTGAAGATGGGGGCCGGGGTTCCTACGAGCAGTACTTC | CSVEDGGRGSYEQYF
TRBJ1-2 | NA | many | TRBV14 | 15 | TGTGCCAGCAGCCCCCTATTGGGAGGTAACTATGGCTACACCTTC | CASSPLLGGNYGYTF
TRBJ2-7 | NA | many | TRBV20-1 | 10 | TGCAGTGCAAGCTCCTACGAGCAGTACTTC | CSASSYEQYF
TRBJ1-1 | TRBD1 | NA | TRBV7-8 | 17 | TGTGCCAGCAGCTTAGTAAGGGGACAGGGGATGAACACTGAAGCTTTCTTT | CASSLVRGQGMNTEAFF
TRBJ2-3 | NA | many | TRBV20-1 | 16 | TGCAGTGCTAGCGGCGGGGACTTCCTAATCACAGATACGCAGTATTTT | CSASGGDFLITDTQYF
TRBJ2-7 | NA | many | TRBV4-2 | 14 | TGTGCCAGCAGCCAACAAAAGGGCACCTACGAGCAGTACTTC | CASSQQKGTYEQYF
TRBJ1-2 | NA | NA | TRBV30 | 12 | TGTGCCTGTCTACAGGGAGACTATGGCTACACCTTC | CACLQGDYGYTF
TRBJ1-1 | NA | few | TRBV10-1 | 13 | TGCGCCAGCAGCTTTGACAGGAACACTGAAGCTTTCTTT | CASSFDRNTEAFF
TRBJ1-5 | NA | medium-sized | TRBV27 | 14 | TGTGCCAGCAGTTGGGGCGCAGACAATCAGCCCCAGCATTTT | CASSWGADNQPQHF
TRBJ2-3 | NA | once | TRBV19 | 11 | TGTGCCAGTAGTGGGCGGAGCGCGCAGTATTTT | CASSGRSAQYF
TRBJ2-1 | NA | NA | TRBV18 | 13 | TGTGCCAGCTCACCACAGGGGCTGAATGAGCAGTTCTTC | CASSPQGLNEQFF
TRBJ1-4 | TRBD1 | NA | TRBV9 | 15 | TGTGCCAGCAGCGGATGGACAGGGACGGATGAAAAACTGTTTTTT | CASSGWTGTDEKLFF
TRBJ2-1 | NA | few | TRBV27 | 16 | TGTGCCAGCAGTTTATTGGGACGATTGGACTACAATGAGCAGTTCTTC | CASSLLGRLDYNEQFF
TRBJ1-5 | NA | few | TRBV5-1 | 15 | TGCGCCAGCAGCTTGGGACCCACAGGGAATCAGCCCCAGCATTTT | CASSLGPTGNQPQHF
TRBJ1-2 | NA | many | TRBV20-1 | 11 | TGCAGTGCTAGTAGGGAAGGAGATCTTACGTTC | CSASREGDLTF
TRBJ1-1 | NA | NA | TRBV20-1 | 13 | TGCAGTGCTAGAGATCTCAGTAGCACTGAAGCTTTCTTT | CSARDLSSTEAFF
TRBJ1-1 | NA | many | TRBV7-9 | 14 | TGTGCCAGCACCCTCGACAGCATGAACACTGAAGCTTTCTTT | CASTLDSMNTEAFF
TRBJ1-5 | TRBD1 | many | TRBV6-2/TRBV6-3 | 14 | TGTGCCAGCACCGACAGGGATAGCAATCAGCCCCAGCATTTT | CASTDRDSNQPQHF
TRBJ1-1 | NA | many | TRBV20-1 | 13 | TGCAGTGCTAGAGATAACAGAAACACTGAAGCTTTCTTT | CSARDNRNTEAFF
TRBJ2-5 | NA | NA | TRBV9 | 12 | TGTGCCAGCAGCGTAGCTGGGGAGACCCAGTACTTC | CASSVAGETQYF
TRBJ1-5 | TRBD1 | NA | TRBV10-3 | 14 | TGTGCCATCAGTGAGGGGGACAGTGATCAGCCCCAGCATTTT | CAISEGDSDQPQHF
TRBJ2-3 | TRBD2 | few | TRBV20-1 | 15 | TGCAGTGCTAGAGAGGTCGCGGGGGGGTGGAATACGCAGTATTTT | CSAREVAGGWNTQYF
TRBJ1-1 | NA | NA | TRBV11-3 | 14 | TGTGCCAGCAGCTCCCTTGCAGGGCCCACTGAAGCTTTCTTT | CASSSLAGPTEAFF
TRBJ2-1 | TRBD1 | few | TRBV5-1 | 15 | TGCGCCAGCAGCCTGGGACAGGGAGGTCAGCATGAGCAGTTCTTC | CASSLGQGGQHEQFF
TRBJ2-1 | NA | NA | TRBV7-9 | 13 | TGTGCCGGAGGGGGCAACTCCTACAATGAGCAGTTCTTC | CAGGGNSYNEQFF
TRBJ2-1 | TRBD2 | few | TRBV20-1 | 15 | TGCAGTGCCTCTTCCCCCCCAGCGGGGGGCAATGAGCAGTTCTTC | CSASSPPAGGNEQFF
TRBJ2-3 | NA | many | TRBV5-1 | 14 | TGCGCCAGCAGCTTGCATCAGCCCGCAGATACGCAGTATTTT | CASSLHQPADTQYF
TRBJ1-1 | NA | few | TRBV28 | 13 | TGTGCCAGCAGTTCCAAAAGACCGCCTCGGCTTGTCTTT | CASSSKRPPRLVF
TRBJ2-3 | NA | NA | TRBV10-1 | 13 | TGCGCCAGCAGTGCTACGGCGGGGGATACGCAGTATTTT | CASSATAGDTQYF